This TCR beta chain was found in a study of T cell repertoires in cytomegalovirus infection. Study background: Matching HLA type, along with CMV infection, was indicated by public TCR beta signatures. Study-level results: Ex vivo responses were dominated by HLA-C-restricted CMV-specific TCR beta clonotypes. Summed frequency of shared TCR beta families picked out CMV carriers who also had the relevant HLA.

TCRdb recomputed calls from the reads with MiXCR, one row per CDR3 protein. The sample has approximately 190,000 distinct CDR3 sequences, approximately 28% seen once. Notes on this clonotype: Its antigen remains unknown.

Trimming took 0 bases from V and 6 from J; bases not matched to a gene: 9. The germline V gene has CDR1 MGHRA and CDR2 YSYEKL. The length of the CDR3 is 16 residues. Source material: PBMCs. The chain has TRBV4-1 and TRBJ2-3, with 7 bases that match TRBD1. The TCR comes from a human donor in good health (CMV status not recorded). Some clones in this sample may be carry-over from other donors' samples. CDR3 coding DNA: TGCGCCAGCAGCCAAGATTTATACGAACAGGGGGATACGCAGTATTTT. Protein: CASSQDLYEQGDTQYF.